Here is one T cell receptor beta chain with its context. The data originate from a study of blood T cell repertoires in COVID-19. The overall study: Italy, Spain and the United States were the sources of the convalescent and acute COVID-19 samples. Sample material is recorded as cDNA or gDNA derived from T cells, B-cell-depleted T cells, or PBMCs.

Authors' data handling: Amplification of reference gene primers provided the estimated nucleated cell counts. Assay: immunoSEQ multiplex PCR; the TCRdb copy retains only in-frame clones and omits some. V, J and clone size are those of that table, while D and trimming were read from the DNA. The sample yields around 240,000 clones, 70% to 90% seen once. Sequenced input: peripheral blood. This TCR was recovered from a woman under 40 who had recovered from COVID-19.

The CDR3 here is CASSLDLAGEQFF. The CDR3 nucleotides are TGCGCCAGCAGCTTAGACCTAGCGGGAGAGCAGTTCTTC. The chain joins TRBV5-1 to TRBJ2-1; 9 positions match TRBD2. CDR1 SGHRS and CDR2 YFSETQ come from the germline V gene. This CDR3 spans 13 amino acids. With 2 bases clipped from V and 10 bases from J, the junction kept 4 bases outside the gene matches. The variable domain in full, completed from reference TRBV5-1 and TRBJ2-1, reads KAGVTQTPRYLIKTRGQQVTLSCSPISGHRSVSWYQQTPGQGLQFLFEYFSETQRNKGNFPGRFSGRQFSNSRSEMNVSTLELGDSALYLCASSLDLAGEQFFGPGTRLTVL.